This entry concerns a single T cell receptor (beta chain). At the DNA level, this CDR3 is encoded by other sequences in the same sample as well. This table comes from immunoSEQ multiplex PCR, and its TCRdb copy is limited to in-frame clones, with some not included. The sample has some 580,000 clones, about 98% seen once. This sample is part of a study of shared clonotypes between healthy human individuals. CD45RO-negative, CCR7-positively selected cells formed the naive CD8 fraction, excluding terminally differentiated effector memory CD45RA+ cells. The receptor was isolated from a young man in good health. The material sequenced was naive CD8+ T cells sorted from blood.

This CDR3 is CASSRGGGTEAFF. In DNA, the CDR3 is TGTGCCAGCAGCCGAGGAGGGGGCACTGAAGCTTTCTTT. The rearrangement uses TRBV27 and TRBJ1-1; perhaps TRBD1 as D (6 bases). V gave up 6 bases and J gave up 4 bases, with 12 bases separating them. The CDR3 contains 13 residues. In germline, CDR1 is MNHEY, CDR2 SMNVEV (reference sequence).